The rows below give T cell receptor beta chains drawn from one sample of a study of Tregs in tolerant kidney transplant recipients. The repertoire was sequenced with immunoSEQ multiplex PCR; TCRdb's copy has only in-frame clones and lacks some. This table holds approximately 81,000 clones, 75% to 95% found once. The sample was CD4+ T cells from blood (PBMCs), taken 24 months after the transplant. The receptors derive from a human patient who received a combined kidney and bone marrow transplant. Some of these T cells may belong to the graft donor. Each CDR3 is given with its conserved first and last residue. Clone size is given for some rows only: seen once, a few or many times, or a class if the clone is expanded.

j_gene: TRBJ1-1
v_gene: TRBV30
abundance: -
CDR3aa: CAWNGQKNTEAFF

j_gene: TRBJ1-4
v_gene: TRBV19
abundance: few
CDR3aa: CASSIGQGATHEKLFF

j_gene: TRBJ2-1
v_gene: TRBV30
abundance: -
CDR3aa: CAWSGVYEQFF

j_gene: TRBJ1-2
v_gene: TRBV30
abundance: -
CDR3aa: CAWSAGGIYGYTF

j_gene: TRBJ1-4
v_gene: TRBV28
abundance: -
CDR3aa: CASVGNEKLFF

j_gene: TRBJ2-1
v_gene: TRBV9
abundance: -
CDR3aa: CASSVEAGGLDFEQFF

j_gene: TRBJ2-2
v_gene: TRBV11-2
abundance: -
CDR3aa: CASSRTGMNTGELFF

j_gene: TRBJ2-7
v_gene: TRBV4-2
abundance: -
CDR3aa: CASSQVVAGMSGEQYF

j_gene: TRBJ2-3
v_gene: TRBV7-6
abundance: -
CDR3aa: CASSFGFHTDTQYF

j_gene: TRBJ2-3
v_gene: TRBV5-1
abundance: -
CDR3aa: CASSFAPQGTDTQYF

j_gene: TRBJ2-1
v_gene: TRBV19
abundance: -
CDR3aa: CASSIQGTYNEQFF

j_gene: TRBJ2-5
v_gene: TRBV9
abundance: -
CDR3aa: CASSVATTGAQATQYF

j_gene: TRBJ2-5
v_gene: TRBV5-6
abundance: -
CDR3aa: CASSLSETQYF

j_gene: TRBJ2-2
v_gene: TRBV5-1
abundance: -
CDR3aa: CASSLVADTGELFF

j_gene: TRBJ1-3
v_gene: TRBV19
abundance: -
CDR3aa: CASFLFHATGDYGNTIYF

j_gene: TRBJ2-1
v_gene: TRBV9
abundance: -
CDR3aa: CASTLSGRALNEQFF

j_gene: TRBJ1-6
v_gene: TRBV7-9
abundance: -
CDR3aa: CASSLATGKNSPLHF

j_gene: TRBJ1-6
v_gene: TRBV7-9
abundance: -
CDR3aa: CASSLNDRDSSYNSPLHF

j_gene: TRBJ2-5
v_gene: TRBV5-1
abundance: -
CDR3aa: CASSGRLETQYF

j_gene: TRBJ2-3
v_gene: TRBV12-1
abundance: -
CDR3aa: CASSPWAATGVITDTQYF

j_gene: TRBJ1-2
v_gene: TRBV5-1
abundance: once
CDR3aa: CASSVIGSHEANYGYTF

j_gene: TRBJ1-5
v_gene: TRBV6-5
abundance: -
CDR3aa: CASRITGVSNQPQHF

j_gene: TRBJ1-6
v_gene: TRBV27
abundance: -
CDR3aa: CASSPISGTSNSPLHF

j_gene: TRBJ2-1
v_gene: TRBV12-5
abundance: -
CDR3aa: CASGLVGATGGYEQFF

j_gene: TRBJ1-5
v_gene: TRBV10-3
abundance: few
CDR3aa: CAISGQGQVYSNQPQHF